Sequencing of this TCR beta chain was carried out in a study of cytomegalovirus exposure and HLA in healthy donors. The PCR contained 60 Vbeta and 13 Jbeta primers. The repertoire was sequenced with immunoSEQ multiplex PCR; TCRdb's copy has only in-frame clones and lacks some. The table has 160,000 or so clones, around 77% seen once. From germline, CDR1 is SNHLY and CDR2 FYNNEI. Trimming removed 1 base from V and 2 bases from J, with 8 bases in between. The CDR3 spans 14 residues. This clonotype was sampled from a man between 60 and 70 years old in good health and CMV-seronegative. V is TRBV2 and J is TRBJ1-2; tentatively, D is TRBD1 (6 bases). The material sequenced was PBMCs. The CDR3 region is CASSEGRGNYGYTF. Here the CDR3 DNA reads TGTGCCAGCAGTGAAGGAAGGGGGAACTATGGCTACACCTTC.